This is a list of T cell receptor beta chains from one sample in a study of blood T cell repertoires in COVID-19. The protocol was immunoSEQ multiplex PCR, while the TCRdb copy is restricted to in-frame clones and leaves out a portion. The repertoire holds over 200,000 clones, with 70% to 85% as singletons. Material: PBMCs or T cells enriched from blood (not recorded which). The receptors shown here come from a man aged 55 to 70 who had recovered from COVID-19. Each CDR3 is given with its conserved first and last residue. Clone sizes are given selectively: once, few, many, or a class where the clone is expanded.

abundance	v_gene	j_gene	CDR3aa
NA	TRBV7-6	TRBJ1-2	CASSLGGVYGYTF
NA	TRBV2	TRBJ2-7	CASSVGLAWTYEQYF
few	TRBV11-3	TRBJ2-2	CASSLQANTGELFF
NA	TRBV7-7	TRBJ2-2	CASSSTRQGGTGELFF
NA	TRBV2	TRBJ2-7	CASSPDRGAYEQYF
NA	TRBV10-3	TRBJ1-5	CAISRDRSSNQPQHF
NA	TRBV7-2	TRBJ2-5	CASSLAKASGMGKTQYF
NA	TRBV6-6	TRBJ2-7	CASSSDRVGEQYF
once	TRBV18	TRBJ1-5	CASSLGQGNSNQPQHF
NA	TRBV7-2	TRBJ1-6	CASSSRDRGFNSPLHF
NA	TRBV2	TRBJ1-6	CASSVTEQGSPLHF
NA	TRBV5-5	TRBJ2-7	CASSQTRGTSSYEQYF
once	TRBV11-2	TRBJ1-4	CASSLAGQGSGEKLFF
NA	TRBV4-3	TRBJ1-4	CASSQGQGDGEKLFF
NA	TRBV7-9	TRBJ1-6	CASSSRTGGRHSPLHF
NA	TRBV3-1/TRBV3-2	TRBJ1-3	CASSEGSSSGNTIYF
NA	TRBV11-3	TRBJ2-7	CASSLKGGITPEQYF
few	TRBV6-1	TRBJ1-5	CASSEGENRGQPQHF
few	TRBV27	TRBJ2-1	CASTRTGGVEQFF
once	TRBV6-1	TRBJ1-5	CASSEAYNQPQHF
few	TRBV6-1	TRBJ1-5	CASSALDRGSNQPQHF
NA	TRBV5-6	TRBJ2-6	CASSLLRRGPGANVLTF
NA	TRBV6-5	TRBJ2-7	CATGTTYEQYF
NA	TRBV27	TRBJ1-2	CASSPDRNYGYTF
NA	TRBV9	TRBJ2-5	CASSVSSGGAMGETQYF
NA	TRBV5-1	TRBJ1-1	CASSWDRLNTEAFF
NA	TRBV6-5	TRBJ2-3	CASSSGEGTDTQYF
NA	TRBV19	TRBJ1-1	CASRPLTDGNTEAFF
few	TRBV11-3	TRBJ1-4	CASSTKTGLKEKLFF
NA	TRBV3-1/TRBV3-2	TRBJ1-1	CASSPQGALTEAFF
NA	TRBV9	TRBJ2-5	CASSVGLGGRRETQYF
NA	TRBV7-2	TRBJ2-3	CASSLLPGGSTDTQYF
NA	TRBV7-8	TRBJ2-1	CASRRQGVSYNEQFF
few	TRBV6-5	TRBJ2-5	CASSYSRTSAETQYF
NA	TRBV27	TRBJ1-1	CATPEGQGNTEAFF
NA	TRBV6-5	TRBJ2-1	CASSYLRQTNEQFF
NA	TRBV7-6	TRBJ1-4	CASSLGSRGEKLFF
NA	TRBV5-8	TRBJ2-3	CASNSDRGSTDTQYF
NA	TRBV21-1	TRBJ1-5	CASSKVGVNQPQHF
NA	TRBV9	TRBJ2-3	CASSTSGLAGVDTQYF
NA	TRBV5-1	TRBJ1-6	CASSRVGGNYSPLHF
NA	TRBV12-3/TRBV12-4	TRBJ1-2	CASSPRTGGYTF
NA	TRBV2	TRBJ2-5	CASSGAVASGVKYQETQYF
NA	TRBV7-9	TRBJ2-6	CASSRQGVPGANVLTF
NA	TRBV19	TRBJ2-1	CASSHRGWLYEQFF
NA	TRBV3-1/TRBV3-2	TRBJ2-2	CASSPRTSRQNTGELFF
NA	TRBV2	TRBJ1-1	CASSEGGIEAFF
NA	TRBV30	TRBJ1-6	CAWSITGNSPLHF
NA	TRBV9	TRBJ1-3	CASSNRQGHSTIYF
once	TRBV12-1	TRBJ2-1	CASSFGPTASGLEDDEQFF
NA	TRBV7-2	TRBJ1-2	CASSLEKGVTTF